This T cell receptor (beta chain) emerged from a study of cytomegalovirus exposure and HLA in healthy donors. Vbeta (60) and Jbeta (13) primers were used in the PCR. Sequencing was performed with immunoSEQ multiplex PCR; in TCRdb, only in-frame clones are kept and a portion is missing. Of approximately 140,000 clones detected, 65% to 90% appear once; the ten largest clones hold 0.55% to 0.85%. The CDR3 has 20 residues. Germline V gene data show CDR1 as SGHTA and CDR2 as FQGNSA. Trimming cost V 0 bases and J 1 base, with 22 bases left between them. The sequenced sample was PBMCs. The sequence was obtained from a man between 18 and 35 years old in good health and CMV-seronegative. V is TRBV7-2 and J is TRBJ1-5; D might be TRBD1 (6 bases). The CDR3 DNA reads TGTGCCAGCAGCTTAGCTAGGGACAATATCATCAAAAGAAGCAATCAGCCCCAGCATTTT. It specifies CASSLARDNIIKRSNQPQHF.